This entry features one T cell receptor (beta chain) sequence. The antigen is unknown. The record originates from a study of cytomegalovirus exposure and HLA in healthy donors. Broader study findings: With further analysis later on, most CMV-associated TCR beta chains appeared HLA-restricted.

With 60 Vbeta and 13 Jbeta primers, the PCR was carried out. Measured with immunoSEQ multiplex PCR; TCRdb has only the in-frame clones, and not every one. The table has about 140,000 clones, 60% to 80% seen once. The CDR3 runs to 16 residues. Germline values: CDR1 SGHTA, CDR2 FQGNSA. The trim removed 3 bases at V and 5 bases at J, leaving 7 bases unmatched. The sequencing input was PBMCs. The J gene is TRBJ2-3, the V gene TRBV7-2; 11 nucleotides align to TRBD2. The TCR was taken from a middle-aged woman in good health and CMV-seronegative. The CDR3 spells CASSFIAGGSGDTQYF. The CDR3 region has the DNA TGTGCCAGCAGCTTTATAGCGGGGGGGAGTGGAGATACGCAGTATTTT.